The present entry profiles one T cell receptor (beta chain) with its context. This entry comes from a study of blood T cell repertoires in COVID-19. Some clones are missing from TCRdb's copy, which holds only in-frame ones; the method was immunoSEQ multiplex PCR. This sample has 300,000 to 400,000 clones, with 80% to 90% found just once. The CDR3 spans 13 residues. CDR1 SQVTM and CDR2 ANQGSEA come from the germline V gene. Trimming removed 3 bases from V and 4 bases from J; junction bases left unmatched: 2. This chain joins TRBV29-1 and TRBJ2-3; 9 nucleotides agree with TRBD2. This clonotype was obtained from a woman between 50 and 59 years old who had recovered from COVID-19. Material for sequencing was peripheral blood. CDR3 DNA sequence: TGCAGCGTTGATGCGGGAGGGCCAGATACGCAGTATTTT. As protein: CSVDAGGPDTQYF.